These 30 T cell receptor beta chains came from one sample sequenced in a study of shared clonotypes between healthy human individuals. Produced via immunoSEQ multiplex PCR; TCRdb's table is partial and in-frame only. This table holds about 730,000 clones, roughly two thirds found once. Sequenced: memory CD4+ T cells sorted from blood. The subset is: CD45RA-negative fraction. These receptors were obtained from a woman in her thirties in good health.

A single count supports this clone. CDR3 in DNA: TGTGCCAGCAGTCTTTCTTGGAACACTGAAGCTTTCTTT. Translation: CASSLSWNTEAFF. The rearrangement links TRBV27 to TRBJ1-1, with D unresolved. V gave up 5 bases and J gave up 1 base, with 8 bases separating them. This CDR3 is built from 13 residues. Germline CDR1 and CDR2: MNHEY and SMNVEV (reference sequence).

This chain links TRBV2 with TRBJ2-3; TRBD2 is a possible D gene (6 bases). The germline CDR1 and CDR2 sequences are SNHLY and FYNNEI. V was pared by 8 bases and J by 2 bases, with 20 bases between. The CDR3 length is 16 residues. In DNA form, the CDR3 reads TGTGCCAGCGTAGGCCTCGGGGGACGGGACACAGATACGCAGTATTTT. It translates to CASVGLGGRDTDTQYF.

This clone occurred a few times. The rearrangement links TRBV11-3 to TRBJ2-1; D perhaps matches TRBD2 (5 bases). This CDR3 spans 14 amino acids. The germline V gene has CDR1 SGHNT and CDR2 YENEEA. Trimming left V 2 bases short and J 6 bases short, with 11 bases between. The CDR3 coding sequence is TGTGCCAGCAGCTTAACACTTAGCGCCAATGAGCAGTTCTTC. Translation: CASSLTLSANEQFF.

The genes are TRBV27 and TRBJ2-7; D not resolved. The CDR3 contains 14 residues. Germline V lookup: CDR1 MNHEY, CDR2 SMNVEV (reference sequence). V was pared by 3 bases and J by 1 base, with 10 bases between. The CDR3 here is CASSLVASSYEQYF. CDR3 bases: TGTGCCAGCAGTTTGGTTGCATCTTCCTACGAGCAGTACTTC.

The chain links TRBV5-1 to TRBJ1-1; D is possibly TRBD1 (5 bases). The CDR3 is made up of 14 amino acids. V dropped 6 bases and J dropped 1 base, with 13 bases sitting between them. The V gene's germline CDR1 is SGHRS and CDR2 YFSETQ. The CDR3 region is CASKGAGRNTEAFF. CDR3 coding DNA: TGCGCCAGCAAAGGGGCGGGGAGGAACACTGAAGCTTTCTTT.

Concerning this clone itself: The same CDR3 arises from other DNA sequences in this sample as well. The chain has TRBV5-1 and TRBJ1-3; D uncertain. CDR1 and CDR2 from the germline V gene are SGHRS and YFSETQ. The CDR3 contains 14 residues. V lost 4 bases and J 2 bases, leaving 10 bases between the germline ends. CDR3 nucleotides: TGCGCCAGCAGCCCTGGCACTACTGGAAACACCATATATTTT. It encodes CASSPGTTGNTIYF.

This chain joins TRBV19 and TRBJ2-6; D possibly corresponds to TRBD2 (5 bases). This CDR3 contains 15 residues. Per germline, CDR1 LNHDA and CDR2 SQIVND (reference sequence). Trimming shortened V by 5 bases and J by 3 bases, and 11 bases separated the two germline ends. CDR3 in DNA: TGTGCCAGTAGTGACGGGGTTGATGGGGCCAACGTCCTGACTTTC. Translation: CASSDGVDGANVLTF.

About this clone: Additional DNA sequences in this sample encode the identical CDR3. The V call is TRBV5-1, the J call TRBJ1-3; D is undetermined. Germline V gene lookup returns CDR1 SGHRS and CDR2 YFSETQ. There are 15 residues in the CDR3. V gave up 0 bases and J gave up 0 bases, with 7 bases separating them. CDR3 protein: CASSLAAGSGNTIYF. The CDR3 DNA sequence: TGCGCCAGCAGCTTGGCCGCAGGCTCTGGAAACACCATATATTTT.

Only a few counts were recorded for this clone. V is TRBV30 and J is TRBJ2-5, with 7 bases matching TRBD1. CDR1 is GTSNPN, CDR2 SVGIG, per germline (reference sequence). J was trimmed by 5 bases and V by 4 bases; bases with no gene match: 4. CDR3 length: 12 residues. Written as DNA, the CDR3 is TGTGCCTGGAAACAGGGGTGGGAGACCCAGTACTTC. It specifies CAWKQGWETQYF.

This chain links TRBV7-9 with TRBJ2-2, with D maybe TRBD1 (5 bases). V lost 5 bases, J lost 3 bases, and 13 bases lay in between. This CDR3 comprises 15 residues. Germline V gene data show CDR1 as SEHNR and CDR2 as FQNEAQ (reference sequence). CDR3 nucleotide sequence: TGTGCCAGCAGCCCCCAGGACACGGACACCGGGGAGCTGTTTTTT. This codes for CASSPQDTDTGELFF.

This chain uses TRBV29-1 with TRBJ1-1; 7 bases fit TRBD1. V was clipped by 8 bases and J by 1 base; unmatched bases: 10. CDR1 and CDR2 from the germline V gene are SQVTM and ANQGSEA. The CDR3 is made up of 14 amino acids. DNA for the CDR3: TGCAGCTCAAGACAGGGAGCATGGAACACTGAAGCTTTCTTT. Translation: CSSRQGAWNTEAFF. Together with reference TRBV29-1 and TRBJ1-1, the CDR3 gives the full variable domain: SAVISQKPSRDICQRGTSLTIQCQVDSQVTMMFWYRQQPGQSLTLIATANQGSEATYESGFVIDKFPISRPNLTFSTLTVSNMSPEDSSIYLCSSRQGAWNTEAFFGQGTRLTVV.

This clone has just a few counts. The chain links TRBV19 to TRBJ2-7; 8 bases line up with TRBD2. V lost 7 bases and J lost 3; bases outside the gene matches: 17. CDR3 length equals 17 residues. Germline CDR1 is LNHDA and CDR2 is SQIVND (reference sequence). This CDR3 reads CASTLLSSLAGNYEQYF. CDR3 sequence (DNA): TGTGCCAGTACGCTTTTATCCTCGTTAGCGGGAAACTACGAGCAGTACTTC. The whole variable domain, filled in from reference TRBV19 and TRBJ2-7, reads DGGITQSPKYLFRKEGQNVTLSCEQNLNHDAMYWYRQDPGQGLRLIYYSQIVNDFQKGDIAEGYSVSREKKESFPLTVTSAQKNPTAFYLCASTLLSSLAGNYEQYFGPGTRLTVT.

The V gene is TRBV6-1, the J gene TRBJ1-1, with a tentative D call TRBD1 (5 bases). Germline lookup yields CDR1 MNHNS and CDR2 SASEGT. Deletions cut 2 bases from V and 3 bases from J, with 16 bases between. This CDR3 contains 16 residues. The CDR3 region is CASSEPPRRGHTEAFF. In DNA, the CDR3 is TGTGCCAGCAGTGAACCCCCTCGGAGGGGACACACTGAAGCTTTCTTT.

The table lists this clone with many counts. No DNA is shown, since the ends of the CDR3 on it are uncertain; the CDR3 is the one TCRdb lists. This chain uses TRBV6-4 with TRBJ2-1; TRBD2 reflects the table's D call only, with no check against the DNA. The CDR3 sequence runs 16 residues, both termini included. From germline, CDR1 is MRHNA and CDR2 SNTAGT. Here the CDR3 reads CASSDSSRDFGNEQFF.

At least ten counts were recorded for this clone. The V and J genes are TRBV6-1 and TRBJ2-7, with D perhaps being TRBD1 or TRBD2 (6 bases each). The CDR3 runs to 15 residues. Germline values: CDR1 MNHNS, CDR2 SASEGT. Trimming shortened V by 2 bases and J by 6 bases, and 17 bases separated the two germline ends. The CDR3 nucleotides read TGTGCCAGCAGTGAATATGAGGGGGGACCATTCGAGCAGTACTTC. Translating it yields CASSEYEGGPFEQYF.

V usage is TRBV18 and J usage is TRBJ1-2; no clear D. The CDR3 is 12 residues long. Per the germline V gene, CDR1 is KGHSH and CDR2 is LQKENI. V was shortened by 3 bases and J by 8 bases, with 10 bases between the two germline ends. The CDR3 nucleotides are TGTGCCAGCTCACCCCCCGAAGGAGGCTACACCTTC. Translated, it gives CASSPPEGGYTF. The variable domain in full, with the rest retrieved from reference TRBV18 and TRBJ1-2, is NAGVMQNPRHLVRRRGQEARLRCSPMKGHSHVYWYRQLPEEGLKFMVYLQKENIIDESGMPKERFSAEFPKEGPSILRIQQVVRGDSAAYFCASSPPEGGYTFGSGTRLTVV.

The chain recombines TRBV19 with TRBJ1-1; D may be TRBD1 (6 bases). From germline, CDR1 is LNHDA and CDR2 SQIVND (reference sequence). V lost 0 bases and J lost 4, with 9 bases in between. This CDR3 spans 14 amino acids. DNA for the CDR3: TGTGCCAGTAGTATAGAGGTCAGGGGCACTGAAGCTTTCTTT. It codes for CASSIEVRGTEAFF. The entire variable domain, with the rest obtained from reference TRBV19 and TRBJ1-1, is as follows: DGGITQSPKYLFRKEGQNVTLSCEQNLNHDAMYWYRQDPGQGLRLIYYSQIVNDFQKGDIAEGYSVSREKKESFPLTVTSAQKNPTAFYLCASSIEVRGTEAFFGQGTRLTVV.

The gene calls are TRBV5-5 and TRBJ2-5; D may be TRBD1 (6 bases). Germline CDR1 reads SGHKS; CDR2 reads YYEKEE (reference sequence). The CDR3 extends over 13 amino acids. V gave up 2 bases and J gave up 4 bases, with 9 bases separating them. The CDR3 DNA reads TGTGCCAGCAGCTTTCAGGGGTCAGAGACCCAGTACTTC. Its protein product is CASSFQGSETQYF.

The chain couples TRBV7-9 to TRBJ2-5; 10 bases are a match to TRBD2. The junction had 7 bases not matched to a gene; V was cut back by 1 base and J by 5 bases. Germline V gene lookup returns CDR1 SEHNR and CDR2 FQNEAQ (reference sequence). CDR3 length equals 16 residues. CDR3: CASSLGSSGSGETQYF. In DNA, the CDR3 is TGTGCCAGCAGCTTAGGGTCTAGCGGGAGTGGGGAGACCCAGTACTTC. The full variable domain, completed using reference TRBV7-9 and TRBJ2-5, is DTGVSQNPRHKITKRGQNVTFRCDPISEHNRLYWYRQTLGQGPEFLTYFQNEAQLEKSRLLSDRFSAERPKGSFSTLEIQRTEQGDSAMYLCASSLGSSGSGETQYFGPGTRLLVL.

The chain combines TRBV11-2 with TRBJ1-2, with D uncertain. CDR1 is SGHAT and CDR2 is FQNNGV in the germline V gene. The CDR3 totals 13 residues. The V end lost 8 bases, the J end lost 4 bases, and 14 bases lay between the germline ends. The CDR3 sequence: CASSEGQSYGYTF. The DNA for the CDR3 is TGTGCCAGCTCGGAGGGTCAGTCCTATGGCTACACCTTC. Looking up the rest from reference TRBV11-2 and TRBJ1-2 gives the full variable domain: EAGVAQSPRYKIIEKRQSVAFWCNPISGHATLYWYQQILGQGPKLLIQFQNNGVVDDSQLPKDRFSAERLKGVDSTLKIQPAKLEDSAVYLCASSEGQSYGYTFGSGTRLTVV.

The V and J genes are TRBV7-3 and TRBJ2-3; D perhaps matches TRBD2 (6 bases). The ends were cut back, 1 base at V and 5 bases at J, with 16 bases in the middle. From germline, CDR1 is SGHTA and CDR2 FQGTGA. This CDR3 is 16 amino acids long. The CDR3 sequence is CASSLMGGGTVDTQYF. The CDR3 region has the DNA TGTGCCAGCAGCTTAATGGGTGGCGGGACGGTAGATACGCAGTATTTT.

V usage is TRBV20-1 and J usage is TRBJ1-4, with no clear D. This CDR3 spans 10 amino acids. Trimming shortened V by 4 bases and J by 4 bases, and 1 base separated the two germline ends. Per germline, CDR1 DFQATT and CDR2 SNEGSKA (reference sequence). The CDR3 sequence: CSAINEKLFF. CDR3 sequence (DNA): TGCAGTGCTATTAATGAAAAACTGTTTTTT.

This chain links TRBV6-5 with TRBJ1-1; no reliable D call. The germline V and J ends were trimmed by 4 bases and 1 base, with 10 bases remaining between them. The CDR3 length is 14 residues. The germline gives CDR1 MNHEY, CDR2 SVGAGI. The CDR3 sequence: CASSFHVGNTEAFF. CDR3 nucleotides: TGTGCCAGCAGTTTCCACGTTGGGAACACTGAAGCTTTCTTT.

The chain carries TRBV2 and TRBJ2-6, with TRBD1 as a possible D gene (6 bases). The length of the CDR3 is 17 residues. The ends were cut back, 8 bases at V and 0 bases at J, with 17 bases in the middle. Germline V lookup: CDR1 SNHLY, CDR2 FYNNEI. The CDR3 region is CASQLTGGYSGANVLTF. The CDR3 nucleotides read TGTGCCAGCCAATTGACAGGTGGCTACTCTGGGGCCAACGTCCTGACTTTC.

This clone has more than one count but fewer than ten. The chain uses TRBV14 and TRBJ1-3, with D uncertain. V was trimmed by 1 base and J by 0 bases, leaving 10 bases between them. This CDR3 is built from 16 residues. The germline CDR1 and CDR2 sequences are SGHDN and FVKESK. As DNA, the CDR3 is TGTGCCAGCAGCCAAGTCGTAACTTTCTCTGGAAACACCATATATTTT. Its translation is CASSQVVTFSGNTIYF.

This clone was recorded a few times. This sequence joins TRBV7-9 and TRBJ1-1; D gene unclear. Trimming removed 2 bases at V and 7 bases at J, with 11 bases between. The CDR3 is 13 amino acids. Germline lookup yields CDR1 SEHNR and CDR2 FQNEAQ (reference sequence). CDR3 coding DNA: TGTGCCAGCAGCTTATCGGGTTTCGGTGAAGCTTTCTTT. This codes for CASSLSGFGEAFF.

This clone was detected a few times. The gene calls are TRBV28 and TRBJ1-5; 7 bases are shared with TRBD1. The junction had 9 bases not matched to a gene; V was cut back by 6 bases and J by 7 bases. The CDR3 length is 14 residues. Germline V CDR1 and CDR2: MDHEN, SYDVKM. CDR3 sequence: CASSPQGKGQPQHF. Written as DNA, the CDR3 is TGTGCCAGCAGCCCACAGGGGAAAGGACAGCCCCAGCATTTT.

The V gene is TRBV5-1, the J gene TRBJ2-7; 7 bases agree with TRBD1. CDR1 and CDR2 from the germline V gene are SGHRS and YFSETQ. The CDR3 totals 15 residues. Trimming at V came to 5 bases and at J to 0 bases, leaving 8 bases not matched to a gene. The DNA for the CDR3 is TGCGCCAGCAGAAGGGACAGCACAAGCTCCTACGAGCAGTACTTC. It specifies CASRRDSTSSYEQYF.

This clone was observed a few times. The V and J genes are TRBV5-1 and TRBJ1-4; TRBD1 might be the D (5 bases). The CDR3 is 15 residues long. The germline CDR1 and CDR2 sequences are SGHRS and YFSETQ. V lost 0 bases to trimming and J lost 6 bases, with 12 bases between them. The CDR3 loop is CASSLAGLSDEKLFF. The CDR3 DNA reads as TGCGCCAGCAGCTTGGCAGGGCTATCGGATGAAAAACTGTTTTTT.

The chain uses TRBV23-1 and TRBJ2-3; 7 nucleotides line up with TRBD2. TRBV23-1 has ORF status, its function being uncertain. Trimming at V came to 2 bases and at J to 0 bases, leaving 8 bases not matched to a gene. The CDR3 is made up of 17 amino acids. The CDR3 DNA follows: TGCGCCAGCAGTCAAATCACGGGGGGACCCAGCACAGATACGCAGTATTTT. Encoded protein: CASSQITGGPSTDTQYF.